Below are 26 T cell receptor beta chains sequenced from a single sample in a study of naive and memory T cell subsets. Their specific antigens are unknown. Study-wide points: Possibly reflecting memory cells re-expressing CD45RA, a few larger clonotypes occurred in naive repertoires, especially CD8.

The beta constant-region primer was an equimolar mix of two oligonucleotides covering TRBC1 and TRBC2. Ligated cDNA was amplified by four rounds of PCR with nested alpha and beta constant-region primers and SP2. Each CDR3 protein gets one entry after TCRdb re-called the UMI-ligation and nested PCR reads with MiXCR. The sample contains about 99,000 distinct CDR3 sequences, more than 12% of which appear only once. Sequencing input: naive CD8+ T cells from blood. The receptors here all came from a human donor in good health.

The chain couples TRBV3-1 to TRBJ2-7; unclear D gene. The germline gives CDR1 LGHDT, CDR2 YNNKEL (reference sequence). This CDR3 region has 11 residues. V lost 2 bases, J lost 3 bases, and 2 bases lay in between. The CDR3 reads CASSQIYEQYF. DNA of the CDR3: TGTGCCAGCAGCCAAATCTACGAGCAGTACTTC.

A few counts support this clonotype. V gene TRBV20-1 combines with J gene TRBJ1-2; 7 bases are shared with TRBD1. Trimming took 1 base from V and 4 from J; bases not matched to a gene: 9. Germline assignment: CDR1 DFQATT and CDR2 SNEGSKA (reference sequence). CDR3 size: 15 residues. This chain's CDR3 is CSARAPGTVRYGYTF. The DNA of the CDR3 is TGCAGTGCTAGAGCCCCCGGGACAGTTCGCTATGGCTACACCTTC.

This clonotype showed up just a few times. The chain has TRBV11-3 and TRBJ2-1, with D possibly matching TRBD2 (6 bases). The CDR3 consists of 14 residues. Germline CDR1 SGHNT, CDR2 YENEEA. With 5 bases removed from V and 16 bases from J, the gap between germline ends came to 24 bases. Here the CDR3 reads CASSPPTRRVDKFF. In DNA form, the CDR3 reads TGTGCCAGCAGCCCTCCGACTAGGCGCGTCGACAAATTCTTC.

This clonotype appeared many times. The genes are TRBV7-9 and TRBJ2-7; 11 positions match TRBD2. CDR1 is SEHNR, CDR2 FQNEAQ, per germline (reference sequence). The CDR3 has 16 amino acids. The J segment lost 2 bases and the V segment lost 5 bases, leaving 8 bases of the junction unmatched. CDR3 amino acids: CASSPRTSGPTYEQYF. The CDR3 DNA is TGTGCCAGCAGCCCTCGGACTAGCGGGCCAACCTACGAGCAGTACTTC.

This CDR3 reads CASSQDIWDLGSQYF. The CDR3 DNA follows: TGTGCCAGCAGCCAAGATATATGGGACCTTGGGTCCCAGTACTTC. The chain has TRBV3-1 and TRBJ2-5, with D tentatively TRBD1 or TRBD2 (5 bases each). V gave up 0 bases and J gave up 9 bases, with 17 bases separating them. The CDR3 has 15 amino acids. CDR1 is LGHDT and CDR2 is YNNKEL in the germline V gene (reference sequence).

The chain uses TRBV27 and TRBJ1-1; D is undetermined. The CDR3 is made up of 13 amino acids. V was pared by 6 bases and J by 1 base, with 9 bases between. Per germline, CDR1 MNHEY and CDR2 SMNVEV (reference sequence). Here the CDR3 DNA reads TGTGCCAGCAGAACGTGGGAGAACACTGAAGCTTTCTTT. Translated: CASRTWENTEAFF.

This clonotype was seen a few times. The chain carries TRBV9 and TRBJ2-1, with 10 bases that match TRBD2. Germline V gene lookup returns CDR1 SGDLS and CDR2 YYNGEE. The CDR3 totals 13 residues. V dropped 6 bases and J dropped 7; count of bases not matched to a gene: 4. The CDR3 nucleotides are TGTGCCAGCACAGCGGGAGGGCCGAATGAGCAGTTCTTC. It specifies CASTAGGPNEQFF.

This clonotype was seen only a few times. The chain couples TRBV25-1 to TRBJ1-2, with a possible D match to TRBD1 (5 bases). With 5 bases removed from V and 3 bases from J, the gap between germline ends came to 13 bases. Germline values: CDR1 MGHDK, CDR2 SYGVNS. This CDR3 contains 14 residues. CDR3 residues: CASSRLGRDYGYTF. In DNA form, the CDR3 reads TGTGCCAGCAGTCGTCTGGGCAGGGACTATGGCTACACCTTC.

There are a few counts of this clonotype. This sequence joins TRBV25-1 and TRBJ2-2, with D perhaps TRBD1 (5 bases). V was trimmed by 10 bases and J by 0 bases, leaving 24 bases between them. This CDR3 has 18 residues. Germline assignment: CDR1 MGHDK and CDR2 SYGVNS. CDR3 sequence: CANTPGDSAKPNTGELFF. DNA of the CDR3: TGTGCCAACACCCCCGGCGACAGCGCGAAACCGAACACCGGGGAGCTGTTTTTT.

The chain carries TRBV7-8 and TRBJ2-4, with D possibly matching TRBD2 (6 bases). CDR1 is SGHVS, CDR2 FQNEAQ, per germline. This CDR3 has 15 residues. V was shortened by 3 bases and J by 7 bases, with 16 bases between the two germline ends. The CDR3 DNA reads as TGTGCCAGCAGCTTGGATGGTGCGGGGCTCAACATTCAGTACTTC. Residues: CASSLDGAGLNIQYF. Using reference TRBV7-8 and TRBJ2-4 for the parts outside the CDR3, the full variable domain is GAGVSQSPRYKVAKRGQDVALRCDPISGHVSLFWYQQALGQGPEFLTYFQNEAQLDKSGLPSDRFFAERPEGSVSTLKIQRTQQEDSAVYLCASSLDGAGLNIQYFGAGTRLSVL.

This sequence joins TRBV4-3 and TRBJ2-1; the match to TRBD2 covers 9 bases. Germline loops: CDR1 LGHNA, CDR2 YSLEER. The CDR3 loop spans 14 amino acids. V lost 4 bases to trimming and J lost 9 bases; unmatched junction nucleotides: 7. CDR3 DNA: TGCGCCAGCAGCCGAGAAGCGGGAGGAAGTGAGCAGTTCTTC. It is translated as CASSREAGGSEQFF.

This clonotype was seen many times. This chain joins TRBV28 and TRBJ2-2; no clear D gene. CDR3 length: 14 amino acids. Trimming pared 6 bases from V and 1 base from J, leaving 9 bases between. CDR1 is MDHEN, CDR2 SYDVKM, per germline. CDR3 nucleotide sequence: TGTGCCAGCAGAGCCGGATGGAACACCGGGGAGCTGTTTTTT. It specifies CASRAGWNTGELFF. Complete variable domain (other parts from reference TRBV28 and TRBJ2-2): DVKVTQSSRYLVKRTGEKVFLECVQDMDHENMFWYRQDPGLGLRLIYFSYDVKMKEKGDIPEGYSVSREKKERFSLILESASTNQTSMYLCASRAGWNTGELFFGEGSRLTVL.

This clonotype was seen at least ten times. The chain links TRBV27 to TRBJ2-4; D is unresolved. Trimming shortened V by 5 bases and J by 0 bases, and 14 bases separated the two germline ends. CDR3 size: 16 residues. The germline CDR1 and CDR2 sequences are MNHEY and SMNVEV (reference sequence). In DNA form, the CDR3 reads TGTGCCAGCAGTCGCCTTAGCAGCCAAGCCAAAAACATTCAGTACTTC. Protein: CASSRLSSQAKNIQYF.

This clonotype was counted only a few times. J is TRBJ1-1 and V is TRBV4-3; 7 nucleotides agree with TRBD1. Looked up from germline, CDR1 is LGHNA and CDR2 is YSLEER. With 1 base clipped from V and 1 base from J, the junction kept 12 bases outside the gene matches. CDR3 length: 18 residues. The CDR3 sequence: CASSQGLPSDRTNTEAFF. Here the CDR3 DNA reads TGCGCCAGCAGCCAAGGTTTGCCTTCGGACAGGACGAACACTGAAGCTTTCTTT.

The V gene is TRBV12-3 or TRBV12-4, the J gene TRBJ2-7; 11 nucleotides line up with TRBD1. CDR3 length: 15 residues. The V and J ends lost 6 bases and 5 bases, in that order; junction bases with no gene match: 9. The CDR3 sequence is CASRSPGGQGDEQYF. The CDR3 coding sequence is TGTGCCAGCAGATCCCCGGGGGGACAGGGGGACGAGCAGTACTTC.

This clonotype occurred many times. The rearrangement uses TRBV6-5 and TRBJ2-3; D perhaps matches TRBD1 (6 bases). This CDR3 comprises 15 residues. V was clipped by 2 bases and J by 3 bases, with 12 bases between them. Germline V CDR1 and CDR2: MNHEY, SVGAGI. DNA for the CDR3: TGTGCCAGCAGTTACGAGGGGGAATCGACAGATACGCAGTATTTT. Translation gives CASSYEGESTDTQYF.

This clonotype was found a few times. The chain links TRBV10-2 to TRBJ2-7; D not resolved. Trimming took 3 bases from V and 7 from J, leaving 7 bases between them. CDR1 is WSHSY, CDR2 SAAADI, per germline. The length of the CDR3 is 11 residues. CDR3 region: CASSDPLEQYF. The CDR3 DNA sequence: TGCGCCAGCAGTGACCCTCTGGAGCAGTACTTC.

This clonotype appeared many times. The gene calls are TRBV4-3 and TRBJ2-3; 8 nucleotides agree with TRBD2. V lost 4 bases and J lost 6; bases outside the gene matches: 15. The length of the CDR3 is 17 residues. Looked up from germline, CDR1 is LGHNA and CDR2 is YSLEER. The CDR3: CASSPGPSGPGGDTQYF. CDR3 sequence (DNA): TGCGCCAGCAGCCCTGGGCCTAGCGGGCCGGGGGGGGATACGCAGTATTTT.

This clonotype was observed a handful of times. The chain employs TRBV5-1 and TRBJ2-3; 8 positions agree with TRBD2. V was clipped by 1 base and J by 6 bases; unmatched bases: 7. CDR3 length: 15 amino acids. Germline CDR1 SGHRS, CDR2 YFSETQ. CDR3 DNA: TGCGCCAGCAGCTTGTCCGGGGGGGCCGGTGATACGCAGTATTTT. Translated: CASSLSGGAGDTQYF.

This clonotype was observed a handful of times. The chain has TRBV6-6 and TRBJ2-3; D is ambiguous. The CDR3 totals 12 residues. In germline, CDR1 is MNHNY, CDR2 SVGAGI (reference sequence). Trimming left V 6 bases short and J 9 bases short, with 13 bases between. CDR3 nucleotides: TGTGCCAGCAGGATCTTCGACGGCACGCAGTATTTT. Amino acid sequence: CASRIFDGTQYF.

V and J are TRBV4-1 and TRBJ2-7; TRBD2 matches 7 bases. The germline V gene encodes CDR1 MGHRA and CDR2 YSYEKL. The CDR3 has 11 amino acids. With V trimmed by 1 base and J by 9 bases, 0 bases remained unmatched. The CDR3 nucleotides read TGCGCCAGCAGCCAAGGACTAGCGCAGTACTTC. It is translated as CASSQGLAQYF.

The chain combines TRBV24-1 with TRBJ2-5, with D possibly being TRBD2 (6 bases). V lost 1 base and J lost 5, with 13 bases in between. Per germline, CDR1 KGHDR and CDR2 SFDVKD. The CDR3 consists of 15 residues. CDR3 residues: CATSDFRGLVETQYF. The CDR3 DNA is TGTGCCACCAGTGATTTTAGGGGACTTGTTGAGACCCAGTACTTC.

The chain uses TRBV28 and TRBJ2-7, with 9 bases identical to TRBD1. The V segment lost 7 bases and the J segment 5 bases; nucleotides outside the gene matches: 9. The V gene's germline CDR1 is MDHEN and CDR2 SYDVKM. The CDR3 spans 14 residues. CDR3 in amino acids: CASTEPGQGHEQYF. CDR3 coding DNA: TGTGCCAGCACTGAACCGGGACAGGGACACGAGCAGTACTTC.

Remarks on this clonotype: Relative to the germline gene, one junction end is altered; a read error may explain this. This chain joins TRBV27 and TRBJ2-2, with D possibly matching TRBD2 (6 bases). The length of the CDR3 is 12 residues. Germline-derived CDR1 and CDR2 are MNHEY and SMNVEV (reference sequence). The CDR3 here is CASSEQGGEVFF. CDR3 in DNA: TGTGCCAGCAGTGAGCAGGGCGGGGAGGTGTTTTTT.

The V gene is TRBV19, the J gene TRBJ1-1, with a possible D match to TRBD1 (6 bases). V lost 6 bases, J lost 6 bases, and 17 bases lay in between. Germline CDR1 and CDR2: LNHDA and SQIVND (reference sequence). The CDR3 extends over 14 amino acids. CDR3 amino acids: CASRKQGLGAEAFF. For the CDR3, the DNA is TGTGCCAGTAGGAAACAGGGCTTGGGGGCTGAAGCTTTCTTT.

CDR3 bases: TGTGCCAGCAGCAGGATTGGAAGCGGCTGGGAGGGCACAGATACGCAGTATTTT. As protein: CASSRIGSGWEGTDTQYF. The V call is TRBV14, the J call TRBJ2-3; a weak D match, TRBD2 (6 bases). Per germline, CDR1 SGHDN and CDR2 FVKESK. CDR3 size: 18 residues. Trimming shortened V by 5 bases and J by 1 base, and 22 bases separated the two germline ends. Combining the CDR3 with reference TRBV14 and TRBJ2-3 gives the whole variable domain EAGVTQFPSHSVIEKGQTVTLRCDPISGHDNLYWYRRVMGKEIKFLLHFVKESKQDESGMPNNRFLAERTGGTYSTLKVQPAELEDSGVYFCASSRIGSGWEGTDTQYFGPGTRLTVL.